The clone carrying this TCR beta chain was seen a few times. The data stem from a study of T-cell memory formation after mild COVID-19. The CDR3 spans 15 residues. The V end lost 5 bases, the J end lost 7 bases, and 21 bases lay between the germline ends. Amplification by 5'RACE using constant-segment primers produced TCR alpha and TCR beta cDNA libraries that carried sample barcodes and UMIs. TCRdb used MiXCR to reprocess the 5' RACE reads, holding one entry per CDR3 protein. The sample shows about 110,000 distinct CDR3 sequences, 15% to 20% of them seen only once. The chain is built from TRBV12-3 or TRBV12-4 and TRBJ2-7, with D perhaps assigned TRBD1 or TRBD2 (5 bases each). This TCR came from a man between 18 and 35 years old who had mild COVID-19 (a few samples of this study predate the infection). Cell type and time point are not known. Sequenced material: PBMCs or a T cell subset sorted from them (not recorded which). The CDR3 is CASSLGSGTDREQYF. The CDR3 region has the DNA TGTGCCAGCAGTCTAGGGTCGGGGACCGATAGGGAGCAGTACTTC.